Shown below are 26 T cell receptor beta chains from a single sample sequenced in a study of cytomegalovirus exposure and HLA in healthy donors. PCR involved 60 Vbeta and 13 Jbeta primers. Sequenced by immunoSEQ multiplex PCR; TCRdb stores in-frame clones only, minus some. The sample contains some 250,000 clones, roughly 82% of which appear only once. The sample consisted of PBMCs. These TCRs come from a woman between 40 and 50 years old in good health and CMV-seropositive.

The V and J genes are TRBV30 and TRBJ2-1; a possible D gene is TRBD1 (5 bases). Germline lookup yields CDR1 GTSNPN and CDR2 SVGIG (reference sequence). The CDR3 is made up of 13 amino acids. Trimming took off 0 bases at V and 6 bases at J, with 9 bases between the two ends. CDR3 amino acids: CAWSVRQGNEQFF. The CDR3 region has the DNA TGTGCCTGGAGTGTACGCCAGGGCAATGAGCAGTTCTTC. The full variable domain, with the rest looked up from reference TRBV30 and TRBJ2-1, is SQTIHQWPATLVQPVGSPLSLECTVEGTSNPNLYWYRQAAGRGLQLLFYSVGIGQISSEVPQNLSASRPQDRQFILSSKKLLLSDSGFYLCAWSVRQGNEQFFGPGTRLTVL.

The rearrangement links TRBV6-1 to TRBJ2-7; D unclear. Per the germline V gene, CDR1 is MNHNS and CDR2 is SASEGT. This CDR3 spans 14 amino acids. V dropped 0 bases and J dropped 4 bases, with 10 bases sitting between them. The CDR3 DNA follows: TGTGCCAGCAGTGAAGCGTACCAGGTATACGAGCAGTACTTC. Amino acids: CASSEAYQVYEQYF.

As to this clone: Other nucleotide sequences from this sample produce the same CDR3. The chain carries TRBV7-9 and TRBJ1-2, with a tentative D call TRBD1 (5 bases). The germline V gene encodes CDR1 SEHNR and CDR2 FQNEAQ (reference sequence). V was cut by 1 base and J by 4 bases, with 7 bases left in between. CDR3 length: 13 amino acids. This CDR3 is CASSLGGGYGYTF. Here the CDR3 DNA reads TGTGCCAGCAGCTTAGGGGGCGGCTATGGCTACACCTTC.

The rearrangement joins TRBV13 to TRBJ2-2; 9 bases align to TRBD1. Germline V gives CDR1 PRHDT, CDR2 FYEKMQ (reference sequence). CDR3 length equals 16 residues. J was trimmed by 4 bases and V by 1 base; bases with no gene match: 4. CDR3 region: CASSLDRGHSTGELFF. The CDR3 DNA reads as TGTGCCAGCAGCTTAGACAGGGGGCATAGCACCGGGGAGCTGTTTTTT.

In its sample, this clone was seen a few times. The chain carries TRBV6-5 and TRBJ1-4, with 7 bases fitting TRBD1. From germline, CDR1 is MNHEY and CDR2 SVGAGI. This CDR3 has 14 residues. The ends lost 4 bases at V and 6 bases at J; junction bases unmatched: 5. CDR3: CASSLPGTDEKLFF. The CDR3 nucleotides read TGTGCCAGCAGTTTACCGGGGACAGATGAAAAACTGTTTTTT.

The chain carries TRBV9 and TRBJ1-6; 8 bases agree with TRBD1. The CDR3 runs to 16 residues. Trimming cost V 7 bases and J 6 bases; bases outside gene matches: 12. Germline V gives CDR1 SGDLS, CDR2 YYNGEE. The CDR3 region is CASGQGRYGRNSPLHF. CDR3 sequence (DNA): TGTGCCAGCGGACAGGGAAGGTATGGTCGTAATTCACCCCTCCACTTT. Based on the CDR3 plus reference TRBV9 and TRBJ1-6, the full variable domain is DSGVTQTPKHLITATGQRVTLRCSPRSGDLSVYWYQQSLDQGLQFLIQYYNGEERAKGNILERFSAQQFPDLHSELNLSSLELGDSALYFCASGQGRYGRNSPLHFGNGTRLTVT.

The chain recombines TRBV5-1 with TRBJ2-2; TRBD2 agrees at 8 bases. There are 16 residues in the CDR3. Germline CDR1 is SGHRS and CDR2 is YFSETQ. Trimming took 2 bases from V and 1 from J; bases not matched to a gene: 4. Here the CDR3 DNA reads TGCGCCAGCAGCTTTAGGCTAGCGGGGAACACCGGGGAGCTGTTTTTT. Translating gives CASSFRLAGNTGELFF.

The J gene is TRBJ2-6, the V gene TRBV28; TRBD1 aligns across 9 bases. Per germline, CDR1 MDHEN and CDR2 SYDVKM. V lost 3 bases, J lost 2 bases, and 2 bases stayed unmatched. The CDR3 is made up of 16 amino acids. Here the CDR3 reads CASSLDRGAGANVLTF. The DNA for the CDR3 is TGTGCCAGCAGTTTGGACAGGGGTGCTGGGGCCAACGTCCTGACTTTC. Supplemented by reference TRBV28 and TRBJ2-6, the full variable domain reads DVKVTQSSRYLVKRTGEKVFLECVQDMDHENMFWYRQDPGLGLRLIYFSYDVKMKEKGDIPEGYSVSREKKERFSLILESASTNQTSMYLCASSLDRGAGANVLTFGAGSRLTVL.

This chain joins TRBV30 and TRBJ2-2; TRBD2 aligns across 7 bases. Germline loops: CDR1 GTSNPN, CDR2 SVGIG (reference sequence). The CDR3 is 14 amino acids. With V trimmed by 3 bases and J by 6 bases, 7 bases remained unmatched. The CDR3 loop is CAWRPSGEAGELFF. The CDR3 DNA reads TGTGCCTGGAGGCCTAGCGGAGAGGCCGGGGAGCTGTTTTTT.

The chain couples TRBV5-1 to TRBJ2-1; 11 positions match TRBD2. This CDR3 is built from 15 residues. V trimming: 4 bases; J trimming: 2 bases; junction bases outside the gene matches: 2. Germline V gives CDR1 SGHRS, CDR2 YFSETQ. CDR3 DNA sequence: TGCGCCAGCAGCCTTAGCGGGGGGGCCTACAATGAGCAGTTCTTC. The encoded protein is CASSLSGGAYNEQFF.

The count of this clone is one. The J gene is TRBJ1-4, the V gene TRBV15, with D perhaps TRBD1 (5 bases). Germline V gene sequence: CDR1 LNHNV, CDR2 YYDKDF (reference sequence). The CDR3 covers 14 residues. The V end lost 2 bases, the J end lost 5 bases, and 9 bases lay between the germline ends. The CDR3 reads CATSRLGRNEKLFF. The CDR3 DNA follows: TGTGCCACCAGCAGATTGGGGCGGAATGAAAAACTGTTTTTT.

This chain joins TRBV18 and TRBJ2-5; D perhaps matches TRBD1 (5 bases). V shed 5 bases and J shed 4 bases, with 14 bases lying between them. Germline lookup yields CDR1 KGHSH and CDR2 LQKENI. The CDR3 covers 14 residues. The CDR3 spells CASSEDPQGETQYF. The CDR3 region has the DNA TGTGCCAGCTCAGAAGACCCGCAGGGAGAGACCCAGTACTTC.

The chain joins TRBV19 to TRBJ2-3; maybe TRBD2 (5 bases). Germline V CDR1 and CDR2: LNHDA, SQIVND (reference sequence). The CDR3 totals 14 residues. The V and J ends lost 7 bases and 3 bases respectively, with 14 bases between them. This CDR3 is CASTWGVRTDTQYF. The CDR3 DNA is TGTGCCAGTACCTGGGGAGTCCGGACAGATACGCAGTATTTT.

The V gene is TRBV30, the J gene TRBJ1-4; 9 positions match TRBD1. CDR3 length equals 15 residues. V dropped 0 bases and J dropped 9; count of bases not matched to a gene: 8. The germline V gene encodes CDR1 GTSNPN and CDR2 SVGIG (reference sequence). The CDR3 sequence is CAWSVQTGGNKKLFF. CDR3 bases: TGTGCCTGGAGTGTACAGACAGGGGGGAACAAAAAACTGTTTTTT.

This clone occurred a few times. The chain couples TRBV30 to TRBJ1-5, with D tentatively TRBD1 (6 bases). Trimming stripped 0 bases from V and 1 base from J, with 13 bases between. Per germline, CDR1 GTSNPN and CDR2 SVGIG (reference sequence). The CDR3 has 16 residues. The CDR3 protein is CAWSVGGQLSNQPQHF. The CDR3 DNA sequence: TGTGCCTGGAGTGTAGGGGGTCAACTGAGCAATCAGCCCCAGCATTTT.

This clone appeared a single time. This specimen includes other DNA sequences encoding the same CDR3. CDR3 sequence reads: CASSEARSYEQYF. CDR3 bases: TGTGCCAGCAGTGAAGCCCGTTCCTACGAGCAGTACTTC. V gene TRBV6-1 combines with J gene TRBJ2-7; D gene uncertain. V shed 0 bases and J shed 1 base, with 4 bases lying between them. Germline CDR1 MNHNS, CDR2 SASEGT. This CDR3 region has 13 residues.

In this sample, this clone turned up once. As DNA, the CDR3 is TGTGCCAGCAGCTTAGCCCGAGGTACCGGGGAGCTGTTTTTT. Translation: CASSLARGTGELFF. The chain carries TRBV11-3 and TRBJ2-2; D gene ambiguous. Germline assignment: CDR1 SGHNT and CDR2 YENEEA. V lost 1 base and J 5 bases, leaving 8 bases between the germline ends. There are 14 residues in the CDR3.

The rearrangement uses TRBV10-1 and TRBJ1-2; 8 bases match TRBD1. After removal of 0 bases from V and 6 bases from J, the junction contained 3 bases not matched to a gene. From germline, CDR1 is WNHNN and CDR2 SYGVQD (reference sequence). The CDR3 is 14 residues long. CDR3 amino acids: CASSESRQGNGYTF. CDR3 DNA: TGCGCCAGCAGTGAGTCGAGACAGGGGAATGGCTACACCTTC.

This clone was recorded a few times. The V call is TRBV29-1, the J call TRBJ2-5, with D possibly TRBD1 on 6 matching bases. The germline gives CDR1 SQVTM, CDR2 ANQGSEA. The germline V and J ends were trimmed by 5 bases and 5 bases, with 15 bases remaining between them. The CDR3 has 13 amino acids. CDR3 DNA sequence: TGCAGCGTTCTTTCCACAGGGATGGAGACCCAGTACTTC. Its translation is CSVLSTGMETQYF.

This clone was counted ten times or more. This chain connects TRBV5-4 to TRBJ1-2, with 10 bases identical to TRBD1. CDR1 is SGHNT, CDR2 YYREEE, per germline (reference sequence). The CDR3 is 13 residues long. Unmatched junction bases numbered 6, after V lost 6 bases and J lost 7 bases. The CDR3 protein is CASNPGTGVGYTF. Here the CDR3 DNA reads TGTGCCAGCAACCCCGGGACAGGGGTTGGCTACACCTTC.

V usage is TRBV4-2 and J usage is TRBJ2-5; D is ambiguous. The DNA end is a closer match to TRBJ2-7, so the J assignment may be wrong. The germline V gene has CDR1 LGHNA and CDR2 YNFKEQ. This CDR3 spans 15 amino acids. Here the CDR3 reads CASSQDRASSYEQYF. The CDR3 DNA follows: TGTGCCAGCAGCCAAGATAGAGCCTCTTCCTACGAGCAGTACTTC.

The V and J genes are TRBV25-1 and TRBJ2-3; D perhaps matches TRBD1 (5 bases). V was shortened by 4 bases and J by 0 bases, with 11 bases between the two germline ends. CDR1 MGHDK and CDR2 SYGVNS come from the germline V gene. The CDR3 has 15 residues. CDR3 region: CASSVGRLSTDTQYF. DNA for the CDR3: TGTGCCAGCAGTGTGGGGCGCCTTAGCACAGATACGCAGTATTTT.

About this clone itself: The junction and the germline gene differ at one end; a read error may be behind it. V usage is TRBV7-8 and J usage is TRBJ1-5; possibly TRBD1 for D (6 bases). The CDR3 totals 16 residues. Germline loops: CDR1 SGHVS, CDR2 FQNEAQ. The CDR3 region is CASSLVTRGLNQPPHF. The DNA for the CDR3 is TGTGCCAGCAGCTTAGTTACCAGGGGCTTAAATCAACCCCCGCATTTT.

The chain employs TRBV7-6 and TRBJ1-1; no definite D call. The V end lost 5 bases, the J end lost 0 bases, and 7 bases lay between the germline ends. This CDR3 comprises 13 residues. Per germline, CDR1 SGHVS and CDR2 FNYEAQ. In DNA form, the CDR3 reads TGTGCCAGCAGCCTCAGTTTGAACACTGAAGCTTTCTTT. It translates to CASSLSLNTEAFF.

A few counts support this clone. The V gene is TRBV7-9, the J gene TRBJ1-3; D not certain. The CDR3 length is 10 residues. CDR1 and CDR2 from the germline V gene are SEHNR and FQNEAQ (reference sequence). The CDR3 region has the DNA TGTTCCACCTTGGGAAACACCATATATTTT. It specifies CSTLGNTIYF.

This clone was detected only a few times. The chain employs TRBV9 and TRBJ2-2; 7 bases are a match to TRBD1. The CDR3 has 15 amino acids. Germline V gene lookup returns CDR1 SGDLS and CDR2 YYNGEE. V trimming: 6 bases; J trimming: 1 base; junction bases outside the gene matches: 6. The CDR3 sequence is CASKETGQNTGELFF. The CDR3 DNA is TGTGCCAGCAAAGAGACAGGGCAGAACACCGGGGAGCTGTTTTTT. The full variable domain, completed using reference TRBV9 and TRBJ2-2, is DSGVTQTPKHLITATGQRVTLRCSPRSGDLSVYWYQQSLDQGLQFLIQYYNGEERAKGNILERFSAQQFPDLHSELNLSSLELGDSALYFCASKETGQNTGELFFGEGSRLTVL.